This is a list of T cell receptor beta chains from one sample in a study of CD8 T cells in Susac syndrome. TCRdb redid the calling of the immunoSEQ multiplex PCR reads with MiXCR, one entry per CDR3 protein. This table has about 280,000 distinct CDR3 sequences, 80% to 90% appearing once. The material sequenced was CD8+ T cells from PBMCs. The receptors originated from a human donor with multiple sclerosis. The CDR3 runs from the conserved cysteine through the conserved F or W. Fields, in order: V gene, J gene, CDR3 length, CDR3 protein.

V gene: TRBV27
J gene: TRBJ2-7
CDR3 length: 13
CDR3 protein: CASSWGQGNEQYF

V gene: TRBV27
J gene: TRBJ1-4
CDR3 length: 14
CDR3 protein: CASTWTGGDEKLFF

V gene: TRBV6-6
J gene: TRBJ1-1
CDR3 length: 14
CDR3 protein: CASSSGRGDTEAFF

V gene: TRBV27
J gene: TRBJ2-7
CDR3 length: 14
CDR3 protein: CASSFSGQGYEQYF

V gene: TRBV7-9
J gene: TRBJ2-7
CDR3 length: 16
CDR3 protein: CASSLATGGPAYEQYF

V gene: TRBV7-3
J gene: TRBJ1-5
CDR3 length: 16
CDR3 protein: CASSLLSGRNEQPQHF

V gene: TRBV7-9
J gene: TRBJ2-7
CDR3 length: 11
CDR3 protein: CASSSSNEQYF

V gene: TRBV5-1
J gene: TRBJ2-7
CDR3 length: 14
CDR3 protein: CASSWQEKVNEQYF

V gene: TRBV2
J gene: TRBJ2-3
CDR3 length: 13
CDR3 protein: CASSDYGPDTQYF

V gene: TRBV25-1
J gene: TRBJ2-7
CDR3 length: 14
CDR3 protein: CASRGTWPTYEQYF

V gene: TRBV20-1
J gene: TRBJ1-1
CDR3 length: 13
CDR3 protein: CSASGHRNTEAFF

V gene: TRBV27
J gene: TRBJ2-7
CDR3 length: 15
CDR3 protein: CASSRTGAPSYEQYF

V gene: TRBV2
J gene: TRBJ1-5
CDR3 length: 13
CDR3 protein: CASSETFNQPQHF

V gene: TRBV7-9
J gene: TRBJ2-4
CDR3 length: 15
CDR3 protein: CASSPPGTGNYIQYF

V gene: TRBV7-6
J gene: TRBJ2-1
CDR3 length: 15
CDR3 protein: CASSFRLAANNEQFF

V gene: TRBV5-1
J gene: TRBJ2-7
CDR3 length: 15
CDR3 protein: CASSLGWESLYEQYF

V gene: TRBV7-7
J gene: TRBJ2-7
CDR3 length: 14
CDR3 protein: CASSLYGGTYEQYF

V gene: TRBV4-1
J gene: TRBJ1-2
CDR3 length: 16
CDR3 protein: CASSQAGGPRAGGYTF

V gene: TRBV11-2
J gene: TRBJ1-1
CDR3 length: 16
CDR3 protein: CASSSRHPGVPVEAFF

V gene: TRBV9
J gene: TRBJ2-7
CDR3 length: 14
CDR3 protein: CASSVAGGANEQYF

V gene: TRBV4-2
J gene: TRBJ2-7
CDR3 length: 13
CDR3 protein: CASSSGMNYEQYF

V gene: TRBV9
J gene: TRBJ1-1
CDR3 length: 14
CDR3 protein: CASSGDTETAKAFF

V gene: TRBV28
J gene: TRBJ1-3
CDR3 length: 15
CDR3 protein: CASSRTGDLRNTIYF

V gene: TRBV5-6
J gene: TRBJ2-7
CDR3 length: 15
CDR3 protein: CASSFDRSGTYEQYF

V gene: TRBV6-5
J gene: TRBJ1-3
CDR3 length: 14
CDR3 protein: CASSYSGEVNTIYF

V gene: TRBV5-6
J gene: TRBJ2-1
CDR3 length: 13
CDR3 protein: CASSFWLAGEQFF

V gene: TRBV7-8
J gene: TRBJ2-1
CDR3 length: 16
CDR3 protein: CASSSWTSGPIGEQFF

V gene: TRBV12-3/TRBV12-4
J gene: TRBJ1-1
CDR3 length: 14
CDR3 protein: CASSFSEGDTEAFF

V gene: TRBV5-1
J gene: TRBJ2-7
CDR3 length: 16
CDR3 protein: CASSPRAGVRIDEQYF

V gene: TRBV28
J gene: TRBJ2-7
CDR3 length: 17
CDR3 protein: CASTPRRPGGDGHEQYF

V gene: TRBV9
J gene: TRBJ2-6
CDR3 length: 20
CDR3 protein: CASSVAVDRMSFSGANVLTF

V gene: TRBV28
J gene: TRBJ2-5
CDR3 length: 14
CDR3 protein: CASSPGRSQETQYF

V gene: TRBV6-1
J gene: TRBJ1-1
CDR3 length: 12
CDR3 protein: CASRDRVTEAFF

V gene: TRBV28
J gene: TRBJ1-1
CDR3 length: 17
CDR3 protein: CASSDIFRGQLNTEAFF

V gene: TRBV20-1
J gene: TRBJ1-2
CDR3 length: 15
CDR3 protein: CSARDRGIPNYGYTF

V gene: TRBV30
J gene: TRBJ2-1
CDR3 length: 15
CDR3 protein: CAWKFGAGTYNEQFF

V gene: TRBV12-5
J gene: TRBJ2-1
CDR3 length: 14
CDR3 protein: CASGLTSVYNEQFF

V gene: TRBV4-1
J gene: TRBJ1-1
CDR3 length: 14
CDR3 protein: CASSQDRGAVEAFF

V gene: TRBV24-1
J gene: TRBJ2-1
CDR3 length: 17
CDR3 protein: CATRNGQGTSGKNEQFF

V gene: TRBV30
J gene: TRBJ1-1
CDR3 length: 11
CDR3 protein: CAWGRGTEAFF

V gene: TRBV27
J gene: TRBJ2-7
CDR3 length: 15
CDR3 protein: CASSLEAGGPYEQYF

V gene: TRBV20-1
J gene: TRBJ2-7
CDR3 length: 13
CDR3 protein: CSASGQGFYEQYF

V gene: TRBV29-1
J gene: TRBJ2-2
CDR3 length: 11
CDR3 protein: CSVEGSGELFF

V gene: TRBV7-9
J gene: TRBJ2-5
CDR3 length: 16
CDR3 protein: CASSLARGRLRETQYF

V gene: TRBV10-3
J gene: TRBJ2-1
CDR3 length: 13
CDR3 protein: CATRDWTNNEQFF

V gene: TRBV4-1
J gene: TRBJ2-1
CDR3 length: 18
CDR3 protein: CASSQAPPEKPLYNEQFF

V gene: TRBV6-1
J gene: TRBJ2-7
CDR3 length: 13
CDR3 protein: CASRGQLSYEQYF